The clone carrying this TCR beta chain was seen a single time. Its antigen is unidentified. This sample was included in a study of T cell responses to AZD1222 COVID-19 vaccine. The study's findings and limits: The donor group comprised mostly white British people and more females; the analysis possibly underestimated clonal diversity. Nearly half of spike-specific TCRs reportedly target variant regions that are unmutated in the B.1.351 and B.1.1.7 variants. Only a handful of AZD1222 recipients, six or seven in all, had baseline seropositivity.

Produced via immunoSEQ multiplex PCR; TCRdb's table is partial and in-frame only. The table includes approximately 74,000 clones, 82% detected once. The germline gives CDR1 LGHNA, CDR2 YSLEER. V was clipped by 1 base and J by 1 base, with 16 bases between them. The CDR3 covers 17 residues. The receptor was isolated from an adult in good health. The V gene is TRBV4-3, the J gene TRBJ1-1, with D tentatively TRBD1 (5 bases). Specimen: peripheral blood, collected on day 0 of AZD1222 vaccination. CDR3 coding DNA: TGCGCCAGCAGCCAAGGTGCAGGGACTTCGACGAACACTGAAGCTTTCTTT. Its translation: CASSQGAGTSTNTEAFF.